A selection of T cell receptor beta chains follows, all from one sample in a study of OX40 agonist ivuxolimab in advanced cancers. Profiled with immunoSEQ multiplex PCR; TCRdb holds only in-frame clones, not every one. Of roughly 13,000 clones listed, about 78% were seen once; the top ten hold approximately 15%. Sequenced here: CD4+ or CD8+ T cells sorted from blood, sampled in a trial of the OX40 agonist ivuxolimab. The receptors originated from an adult with an advanced solid tumor such as melanoma, head and neck, liver or kidney cancer. The CDR3 runs from the conserved cysteine through the conserved F or W. Each record gives: CDR3 protein, CDR3 DNA, V gene, D gene, clone size, CDR3 length, J gene. D genes are given only for firm matches. Some rows have no size entry. The others give once, few or many, or a class for an expanded clone.

CASSPGVFNTGELFF,TGTGCCAGCAGCCCTGGCGTTTTTAACACCGGGGAGCTGTTTTTT,TRBV11-3,-,-,15,TRBJ2-2
CASSLILAGDQETQYF,TGTGCCAGCAGCTTGATTCTAGCGGGGGACCAAGAGACCCAGTACTTC,TRBV7-2,TRBD2,-,16,TRBJ2-5
CASSLETGALNTEAFF,TGTGCCAGCAGCTTAGAGACAGGGGCCCTGAACACTGAAGCTTTCTTT,TRBV7-9,TRBD1,-,16,TRBJ1-1
CASSVRQGPSYEQYF,TGCGCCAGCAGCGTAAGACAGGGGCCCTCCTACGAGCAGTACTTC,TRBV5-1,TRBD1,few,15,TRBJ2-7
CASSLTSGANGELFF,TGTGCCAGCAGTTTGACTAGCGGGGCCAACGGGGAGCTGTTTTTT,TRBV6-4,TRBD2,-,15,TRBJ2-2
CASSFGSGELFF,TGTGCCAGCAGCTTTGGATCCGGGGAGCTGTTTTTT,TRBV5-6,-,-,12,TRBJ2-2
CASSVYVGNTEAFF,TGTGCCAGCAGCGTATACGTAGGGAACACTGAAGCTTTCTTT,TRBV9,-,-,14,TRBJ1-1
CASGLGESGQGIIKTQYF,TGTGCTAGTGGTTTGGGGGAATCGGGACAGGGTATTATAAAGACCCAGTACTTC,TRBV12-5,TRBD1,-,18,TRBJ2-5
CASSLTQLGFADTQYF,TGCGCCAGCAGCTTGACGCAGCTAGGGTTTGCAGATACGCAGTATTTT,TRBV5-1,-,once,16,TRBJ2-3
CASEQSSGNTIYF,TGTGCCAGCGAACAGAGCTCTGGAAACACCATATATTTT,TRBV6-1,-,-,13,TRBJ1-3
CASSVDTRGNYGYTF,TGTGCCAGCAGCGTAGATACCAGGGGAAACTATGGCTACACCTTC,TRBV9,-,-,15,TRBJ1-2
CASSLEGVGELFF,TGTGCCAGCAGCTTAGAAGGGGTCGGGGAGCTGTTTTTT,TRBV7-6,-,once,13,TRBJ2-2
CASSFSGSNQPQHF,TGTGCCAGCAGTTTCTCAGGGAGCAATCAGCCCCAGCATTTT,TRBV6-9,-,-,14,TRBJ1-5
CASSPTGSNQPQHF,TGTGCCAGCAGCCCCACCGGAAGCAATCAGCCCCAGCATTTT,TRBV7-2,-,-,14,TRBJ1-5
CASSFGHEQYF,TGCGCCAGCAGCTTCGGTCACGAGCAGTACTTC,TRBV5-1,-,-,11,TRBJ2-7
CASSYPSASSYNEQFF,TGTGCCAGCAGTTACCCGTCTGCTAGCTCCTACAATGAGCAGTTCTTC,TRBV6-6,-,-,16,TRBJ2-1
CASSSRDRGRTNEKLFF,TGTGCCAGCAGCTCCCGGGACAGGGGGAGAACTAATGAAAAACTGTTTTTT,TRBV5-4,TRBD1,-,17,TRBJ1-4
CASSSGTSGEETQYF,TGTGCCAGCAGCTCAGGGACTAGCGGGGAAGAGACCCAGTACTTC,TRBV5-8,TRBD2,once,15,TRBJ2-5
CASSLAKRGNEQFF,TGTGCCAGCAGCTTAGCGAAGCGGGGTAATGAGCAGTTCTTC,TRBV7-6,TRBD2,once,14,TRBJ2-1
CASSLVDIEGYTF,TGTGCCAGCAGCTTAGTGGACATCGAGGGCTACACCTTC,TRBV5-4,-,-,13,TRBJ1-2
CASSVGGNTDTQYF,TGTGCCAGCAGCGTAGGGGGCAACACAGATACGCAGTATTTT,TRBV9,-,-,14,TRBJ2-3
CASSRDGGNTEAFF,TGTGCCAGCAGCCGGGACGGGGGGAACACTGAAGCTTTCTTT,TRBV7-6,-,-,14,TRBJ1-1
CASSGGDYEQYF,TGTGCCAGCTCGGGCGGGGACTACGAGCAGTACTTC,TRBV18,-,-,12,TRBJ2-7
CASSYSRATGNEQFF,TGTGCCAGCAGTTACTCTCGGGCCACGGGCAATGAGCAGTTCTTC,TRBV6-5,-,-,15,TRBJ2-1
CASSLGQETQYF,TGTGCCAGCAGCTTAGGGCAAGAGACCCAGTACTTC,TRBV7-9,-,-,12,TRBJ2-5
CASSPGMNTEAFF,TGTGCCAGCAGCCCAGGGATGAACACTGAAGCTTTCTTT,TRBV7-6,-,once,13,TRBJ1-1
CASSVARDSYGYTF,TGTGCCAGCAGCGTAGCCCGGGACAGCTATGGCTACACCTTC,TRBV9,TRBD1,-,14,TRBJ1-2
CASSSRLAGGPMTYNEQFF,TGTGCCAGCAGCTCTAGACTCGCGGGGGGGCCAATGACCTACAATGAGCAGTTCTTC,TRBV11-2,TRBD2,once,19,TRBJ2-1